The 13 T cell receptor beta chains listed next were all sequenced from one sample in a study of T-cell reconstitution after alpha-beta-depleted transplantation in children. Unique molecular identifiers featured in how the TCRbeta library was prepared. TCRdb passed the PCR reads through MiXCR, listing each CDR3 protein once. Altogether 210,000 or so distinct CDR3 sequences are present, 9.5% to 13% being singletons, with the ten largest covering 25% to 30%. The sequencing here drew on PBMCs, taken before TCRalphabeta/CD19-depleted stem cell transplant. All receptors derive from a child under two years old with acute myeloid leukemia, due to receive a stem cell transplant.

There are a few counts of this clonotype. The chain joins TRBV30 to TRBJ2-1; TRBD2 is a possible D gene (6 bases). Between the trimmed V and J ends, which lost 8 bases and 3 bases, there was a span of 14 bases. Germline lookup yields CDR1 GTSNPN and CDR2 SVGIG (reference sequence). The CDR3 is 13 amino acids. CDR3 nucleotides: TGTGCCGGAACACGTAGCGGCTACAATGAGCAGTTCTTC. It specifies CAGTRSGYNEQFF.

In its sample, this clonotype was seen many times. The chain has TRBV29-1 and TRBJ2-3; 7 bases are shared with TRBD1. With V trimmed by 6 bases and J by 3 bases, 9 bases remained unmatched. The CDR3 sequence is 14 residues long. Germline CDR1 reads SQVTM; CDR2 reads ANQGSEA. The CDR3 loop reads CSVILWTGTDTQYF. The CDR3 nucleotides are TGCAGCGTCATCCTTTGGACAGGAACAGATACGCAGTATTTT.

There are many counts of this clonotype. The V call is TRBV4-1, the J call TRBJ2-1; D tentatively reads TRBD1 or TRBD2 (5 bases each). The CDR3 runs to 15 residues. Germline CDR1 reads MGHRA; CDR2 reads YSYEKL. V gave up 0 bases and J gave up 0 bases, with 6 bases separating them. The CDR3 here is CASSQDGASYNEQFF. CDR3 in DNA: TGCGCCAGCAGCCAAGACGGGGCCTCCTACAATGAGCAGTTCTTC.

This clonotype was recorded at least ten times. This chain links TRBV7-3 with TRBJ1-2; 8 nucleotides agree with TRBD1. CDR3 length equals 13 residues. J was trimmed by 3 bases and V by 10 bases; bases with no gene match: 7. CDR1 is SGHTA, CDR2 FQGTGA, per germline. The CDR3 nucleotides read TGTGCCACCGAGACGGACAGGGACTATGGCTACACCTTC. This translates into CATETDRDYGYTF.

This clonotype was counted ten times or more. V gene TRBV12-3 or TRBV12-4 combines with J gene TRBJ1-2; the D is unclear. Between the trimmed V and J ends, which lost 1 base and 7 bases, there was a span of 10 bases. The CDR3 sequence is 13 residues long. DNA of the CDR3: TGTGCCAGCAGTTTAGACCGCAAAGGTGGCTACACCTTC. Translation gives CASSLDRKGGYTF.

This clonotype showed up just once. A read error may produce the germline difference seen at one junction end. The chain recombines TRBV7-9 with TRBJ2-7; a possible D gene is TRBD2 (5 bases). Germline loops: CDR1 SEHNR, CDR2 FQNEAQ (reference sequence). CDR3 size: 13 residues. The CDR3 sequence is CTSSQDGTYEQYF. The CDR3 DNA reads TGTACCAGCAGCCAGGACGGGACCTACGAGCAGTACTTC. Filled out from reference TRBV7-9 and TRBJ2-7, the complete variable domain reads DTGVSQNPRHKITKRGQNVTFRCDPISEHNRLYWYRQTLGQGPEFLTYFQNEAQLEKSRLLSDRFSAERPKGSFSTLEIQRTEQGDSAMYLCTSSQDGTYEQYFGPGTRLTVT.

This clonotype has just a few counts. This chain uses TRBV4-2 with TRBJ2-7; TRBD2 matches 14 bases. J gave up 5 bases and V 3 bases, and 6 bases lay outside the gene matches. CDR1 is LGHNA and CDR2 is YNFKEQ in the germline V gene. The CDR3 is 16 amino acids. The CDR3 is CASSHLEGLAGDEQYF. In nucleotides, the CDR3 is TGTGCCAGCAGCCATCTTGAGGGACTAGCGGGAGACGAGCAGTACTTC.

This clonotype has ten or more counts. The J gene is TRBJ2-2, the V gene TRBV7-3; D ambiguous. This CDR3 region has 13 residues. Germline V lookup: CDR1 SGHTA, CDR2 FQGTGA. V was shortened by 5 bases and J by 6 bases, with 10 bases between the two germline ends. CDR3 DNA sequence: TGTGCCAGCAGCCCCCCGGCGTCCGGGGAGCTGTTTTTT. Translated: CASSPPASGELFF.

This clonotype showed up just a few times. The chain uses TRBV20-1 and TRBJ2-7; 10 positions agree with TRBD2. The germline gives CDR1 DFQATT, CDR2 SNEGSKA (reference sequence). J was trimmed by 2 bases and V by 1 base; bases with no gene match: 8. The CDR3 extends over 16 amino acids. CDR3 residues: CSARGARTSGTYEQYF. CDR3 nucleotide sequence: TGCAGTGCTAGAGGTGCCCGGACTAGCGGTACCTACGAGCAGTACTTC.

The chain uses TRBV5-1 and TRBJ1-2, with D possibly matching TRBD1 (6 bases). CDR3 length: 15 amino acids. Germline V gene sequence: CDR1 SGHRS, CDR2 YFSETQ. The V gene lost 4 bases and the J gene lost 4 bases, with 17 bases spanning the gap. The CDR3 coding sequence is TGCGCCAGCAGCCGCGGACAGCTTTCGGCCTATGGCTACACCTTC. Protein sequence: CASSRGQLSAYGYTF.

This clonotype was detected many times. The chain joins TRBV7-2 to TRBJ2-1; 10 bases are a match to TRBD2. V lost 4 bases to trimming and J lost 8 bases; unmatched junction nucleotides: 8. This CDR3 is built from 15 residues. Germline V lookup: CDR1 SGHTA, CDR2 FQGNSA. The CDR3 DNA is TGTGCCAGCAGCTACTCTAGCGGGAGCTGGGATGAGCAGTTCTTC. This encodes CASSYSSGSWDEQFF.

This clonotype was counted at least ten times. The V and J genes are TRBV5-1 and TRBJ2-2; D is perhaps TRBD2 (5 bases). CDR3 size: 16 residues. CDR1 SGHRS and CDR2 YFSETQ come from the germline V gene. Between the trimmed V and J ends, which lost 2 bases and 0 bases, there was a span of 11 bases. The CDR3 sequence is CASSFLTRANTGELFF. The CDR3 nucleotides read TGCGCCAGCAGCTTTTTAACGCGGGCGAACACCGGGGAGCTGTTTTTT.

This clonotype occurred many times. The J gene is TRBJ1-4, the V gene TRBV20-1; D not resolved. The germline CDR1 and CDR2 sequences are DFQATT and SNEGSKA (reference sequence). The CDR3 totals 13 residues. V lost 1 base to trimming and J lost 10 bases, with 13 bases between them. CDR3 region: CSARVSSLSKLFF. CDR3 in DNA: TGCAGTGCTAGAGTTTCCTCCCTTTCAAAACTGTTTTTT.